These 29 T cell receptor beta chains share one sample of origin, sequenced in a study of T-cell reconstitution after alpha-beta-depleted transplantation in children. The library targeted TCRbeta and was prepared with unique molecular identifiers. MiXCR, run by TCRdb on the PCR reads, gives a single entry per CDR3 protein. The sample includes around 240,000 distinct CDR3 sequences, about 9.6% of them seen just once. The sequencing used PBMCs from the stem cell graft donor, collected from the stem cell graft. These receptors were taken from a human donor who donated a stem cell graft to a child with SCID.

This clonotype was counted many times. This chain uses TRBV12-3 or TRBV12-4 with TRBJ2-1; D may be TRBD2 (6 bases). Trimming pared 3 bases from V and 7 bases from J, leaving 13 bases between. The CDR3 runs 14 residues. The DNA of the CDR3 is TGTGCCAGCAGTTTGTTGCGGGGTGTGAATGAGCAGTTCTTC. Residues: CASSLLRGVNEQFF.

This clonotype was found many times. One end of the junction is discordant with germline, which a read error may explain. The V gene is TRBV4-3, the J gene TRBJ2-2; D not resolved. The CDR3 sequence is 15 residues long. CDR1 LGHNA and CDR2 YSLEER come from the germline V gene. The CDR3 region is CASSPIRLGSGELFF. CDR3 DNA: TGCGCCAGTAGCCCCATCAGATTGGGGTCTGGAGAGCTGTTTTTT.

The table lists this clonotype with many counts. The chain recombines TRBV12-3 or TRBV12-4 with TRBJ1-4, with 9 bases that match TRBD1. V lost 3 bases, J lost 8 bases, and 7 bases stayed unmatched. The CDR3 is made up of 15 amino acids. The CDR3 loop reads CASSFPGQGTEKLFF. The CDR3 nucleotides are TGTGCCAGCAGTTTCCCGGGACAGGGAACGGAAAAACTGTTTTTT.

This clonotype was counted many times. V and J are TRBV5-6 and TRBJ1-5; 7 nucleotides line up with TRBD1. V gave up 4 bases and J gave up 0 bases; unmatched junction bases: 7. Germline V lookup: CDR1 SGHDT, CDR2 YYEEEE. The CDR3 is 16 amino acids. The CDR3 is CASSGWDRNSNQPQHF. In DNA, the CDR3 is TGTGCCAGCAGCGGATGGGACAGAAATAGCAATCAGCCCCAGCATTTT.

This clonotype appeared many times. Here the CDR3 reads CASSLARAPDTQYF. The CDR3 region has the DNA TGTGCCAGCAGCTTAGCGAGGGCCCCAGATACGCAGTATTTT. The gene calls are TRBV7-9 and TRBJ2-3, with D perhaps TRBD2 (5 bases). Deletions cut 0 bases from V and 4 bases from J, with 8 bases between. The length of the CDR3 is 14 residues. The germline V gene has CDR1 SEHNR and CDR2 FQNEAQ (reference sequence).

This clonotype was counted many times. The V gene is TRBV5-1, the J gene TRBJ1-1; no firm D call. Between the trimmed V and J ends, which lost 0 bases and 1 base, there was a span of 10 bases. From germline, CDR1 is SGHRS and CDR2 YFSETQ. This CDR3 spans 15 amino acids. The CDR3 is CASSLAGPRNTEAFF. Here the CDR3 DNA reads TGCGCCAGCAGCTTGGCCGGACCGAGGAACACTGAAGCTTTCTTT.

In this sample, this clonotype turned up many times. This chain joins TRBV27 and TRBJ2-7; TRBD1 agrees at 9 bases. The CDR3 extends over 15 amino acids. The germline CDR1 and CDR2 sequences are MNHEY and SMNVEV (reference sequence). V shed 5 bases, J shed 5 bases, and the junction held 10 bases outside the gene matches. The DNA of the CDR3 is TGTGCCAGCAGTGGTCACCGGGACAGGGACCACGAGCAGTACTTC. Encoded protein: CASSGHRDRDHEQYF.

In its sample, this clonotype was seen many times. This rearrangement joins TRBV7-6 to TRBJ1-4; D is ambiguous. V lost 5 bases to trimming and J lost 0 bases, with 19 bases between them. In germline, CDR1 is SGHVS, CDR2 FNYEAQ. The CDR3 is 18 amino acids. CDR3 coding DNA: TGTGCCAGCAGCCCCCTAAGTTGGGATCCTACAACTAATGAAAAACTGTTTTTT. Residues: CASSPLSWDPTTNEKLFF.

Ten or more counts support this clonotype. The genes are TRBV24-1 and TRBJ1-2; no reliable D call. CDR1 is KGHDR, CDR2 SFDVKD, per germline. V shed 7 bases and J shed 8 bases, with 13 bases lying between them. The CDR3 extends over 12 amino acids. The CDR3 loop reads CATRGTYGGYTF. CDR3 bases: TGTGCCACCAGGGGTACGTATGGCGGCTACACCTTC.

This clonotype showed up many times. The rearrangement joins TRBV20-1 to TRBJ1-6, with 10 bases that match TRBD1. Unmatched junction bases numbered 5, after V lost 3 bases and J lost 9 bases. CDR1 DFQATT and CDR2 SNEGSKA come from the germline V gene (reference sequence). The CDR3 covers 14 residues. The CDR3 loop reads CSARDRTGGSPLHF. CDR3 bases: TGCAGTGCTAGGGACCGGACAGGGGGTTCACCCCTCCACTTT.

This clonotype was recorded at least ten times. The chain couples TRBV5-1 to TRBJ2-3; 9 nucleotides align to TRBD1. The CDR3 totals 15 residues. Germline CDR1 is SGHRS and CDR2 is YFSETQ. The V segment lost 6 bases and the J segment 6 bases; nucleotides outside the gene matches: 11. In DNA form, the CDR3 reads TGCGCCAGCACCGAAACGGGACAGGGAATGGATACGCAGTATTTT. Protein product: CASTETGQGMDTQYF.

Many counts were recorded for this clonotype. V is TRBV4-3 and J is TRBJ1-2; D not certain. Germline-derived CDR1 and CDR2 are LGHNA and YSLEER. Trimming took off 3 bases at V and 2 bases at J, with 13 bases between the two ends. This CDR3 is built from 15 residues. CDR3: CASSQSGGRNYGYTF. The CDR3 DNA follows: TGCGCCAGCAGCCAGTCGGGCGGCCGAAACTATGGCTACACCTTC.

In this sample, this clonotype turned up a few times. The CDR3 here is CASSQVSLTEKLFF. The CDR3 DNA reads TGTGCCAGCAGCCAAGTGAGCCTGACAGAAAAACTGTTTTTT. V is TRBV3-1 and J is TRBJ1-4; D gene uncertain. Trimming left V 1 base short and J 8 bases short, with 11 bases between. The CDR3 runs 14 residues. The germline CDR1 and CDR2 sequences are LGHDT and YNNKEL (reference sequence).

This clonotype appeared many times. This chain links TRBV12-3 or TRBV12-4 with TRBJ2-3, with 12 positions matching TRBD2. The CDR3 is made up of 16 amino acids. Unmatched junction bases numbered 5, after V lost 5 bases and J lost 2 bases. This chain's CDR3 is CASSPRTSGDTDTQYF. The CDR3 DNA reads TGTGCCAGCAGTCCGCGGACTAGCGGGGACACAGATACGCAGTATTTT.

This clonotype has at least ten counts. The gene calls are TRBV6-1 and TRBJ2-6; the D is unclear. The CDR3 contains 15 residues. Between the trimmed V and J ends, which lost 3 bases and 4 bases, there was a span of 10 bases. Per the germline V gene, CDR1 is MNHNS and CDR2 is SASEGT. For the CDR3, the DNA is TGTGCCAGCAGTGACAGGACCTCCGGGGCCAACGTCCTGACTTTC. Translated, it gives CASSDRTSGANVLTF.

This clonotype was recorded at least ten times. This rearrangement joins TRBV12-3 or TRBV12-4 to TRBJ2-1; 8 bases match TRBD2. Losses at the gene ends were 6 bases for V and 0 bases for J; bases not matched to a gene: 10. CDR3 length: 17 amino acids. CDR3 in DNA: TGTGCCAGCAGGCGGGGGGCAGCTCGTACCTCCTACAATGAGCAGTTCTTC. Amino acid sequence: CASRRGAARTSYNEQFF.

This clonotype was picked up many times. The chain couples TRBV5-1 to TRBJ1-2, with TRBD1 identical over 10 bases. Germline loops: CDR1 SGHRS, CDR2 YFSETQ. V lost 5 bases to trimming and J lost 2 bases; unmatched junction nucleotides: 9. CDR3 size: 16 residues. CDR3 coding DNA: TGCGCCAGCAGTTATCCGCCGGGACAGGGGAACTATGGCTACACCTTC. Translated: CASSYPPGQGNYGYTF.

This clonotype was counted ten times or more. The chain uses TRBV7-9 and TRBJ1-1, with 8 bases lining up with TRBD1. J gave up 8 bases and V 5 bases, and 4 bases lay outside the gene matches. The germline CDR1 and CDR2 sequences are SEHNR and FQNEAQ (reference sequence). The CDR3 contains 12 residues. DNA of the CDR3: TGTGCCAGCAGCCACGACAGGGGAGAAGCTTTCTTT. Protein product: CASSHDRGEAFF.

Ten or more counts support this clonotype. The chain combines TRBV9 with TRBJ1-1; D not certain. CDR3 size: 15 residues. Germline V gene data show CDR1 as SGDLS and CDR2 as YYNGEE. The V end was cut by 1 base, the J end by 1 base, with 11 bases between. DNA of the CDR3: TGTGCCAGCAGCGTAACCGGTGGCGGGAACACTGAAGCTTTCTTT. Translated: CASSVTGGGNTEAFF.

The V gene is TRBV12-3 or TRBV12-4, the J gene TRBJ2-7, with a tentative D call TRBD2 (6 bases). The CDR3 loop spans 18 amino acids. The V end was cut by 8 bases, the J end by 2 bases, with 28 bases between. The CDR3 here is CASCPKSLAEGMPYEQYF. The DNA of the CDR3 is TGTGCCAGCTGCCCGAAATCCCTCGCGGAGGGGATGCCCTACGAGCAGTACTTC.

At least ten counts were recorded for this clonotype. In DNA form, the CDR3 reads TGTGCCAGCAGTTACGGGGATCAGCCCCAGCATTTT. This sequence encodes CASSYGDQPQHF. The chain carries TRBV6-6 and TRBJ1-5; no firm D call. CDR1 and CDR2 from the germline V gene are MNHNY and SVGAGI (reference sequence). With 2 bases removed from V and 5 bases from J, the gap between germline ends came to 4 bases. The CDR3 consists of 12 residues.

Regarding this clonotype: This may stem from a read error, because a much larger clone lies one nucleotide away. The chain carries TRBV3-1 and TRBJ2-3; 8 positions match TRBD2. This CDR3 spans 14 amino acids. The V gene's germline CDR1 is LGHDT and CDR2 YNNKEL (reference sequence). CDR3 region: CASSLSGLGDTQFF. In DNA form, the CDR3 reads TGTGCCAGCAGCCTCTCGGGACTAGGGGATACGCAGTTTTTT.

Ten or more counts support this clonotype. This chain connects TRBV6-5 to TRBJ2-1; D gene ambiguous. The CDR3 contains 12 residues. CDR1 is MNHEY, CDR2 SVGAGI, per germline. V lost 4 bases and J 5 bases, leaving 6 bases between the germline ends. The CDR3 nucleotides are TGTGCCAGCAGTTCTCGGAACAATGAGCAGTTCTTC. It yields the protein CASSSRNNEQFF.

This clonotype was seen repeatedly, ten times or more. The J gene is TRBJ1-2, the V gene TRBV13; tentative D call: TRBD1 (5 bases). The CDR3 runs 17 residues. CDR1 is PRHDT, CDR2 FYEKMQ, per germline (reference sequence). Deletions cut 3 bases from V and 3 bases from J, with 20 bases between. The CDR3 loop is CASSFLEDLRQYYGYTF. For the CDR3, the DNA is TGTGCCAGCAGCTTTTTGGAGGACCTCCGACAGTACTATGGCTACACCTTC.

The chain is built from TRBV7-2 and TRBJ2-3; D is perhaps TRBD1 (7 bases). The CDR3 consists of 16 residues. Per the germline V gene, CDR1 is SGHTA and CDR2 is FQGNSA. V was trimmed by 4 bases and J by 6 bases, leaving 20 bases between them. CDR3 DNA sequence: TGTGCCAGCAGCTCCCCACTGGGCAGGGGGGAGGATACGCAGTATTTT. This sequence encodes CASSSPLGRGEDTQYF.

This clonotype was detected ten times or more. This chain joins TRBV5-1 and TRBJ1-1; D gene ambiguous. The V gene's germline CDR1 is SGHRS and CDR2 YFSETQ. V shed 2 bases and J shed 1 base, with 12 bases lying between them. There are 15 residues in the CDR3. The CDR3, as DNA: TGCGCCAGCAGCTTAGACGCAGGCTCGAACACTGAAGCTTTCTTT. It yields the protein CASSLDAGSNTEAFF. The entire variable domain, with the rest obtained from reference TRBV5-1 and TRBJ1-1, is as follows: KAGVTQTPRYLIKTRGQQVTLSCSPISGHRSVSWYQQTPGQGLQFLFEYFSETQRNKGNFPGRFSGRQFSNSRSEMNVSTLELGDSALYLCASSLDAGSNTEAFFGQGTRLTVV.

This clonotype occurred many times. V gene TRBV5-6 combines with J gene TRBJ2-7; D remains ambiguous. The CDR3 extends over 11 amino acids. With 0 bases removed from V and 6 bases from J, the gap between germline ends came to 4 bases. Germline CDR1 and CDR2: SGHDT and YYEEEE. The CDR3 bases are TGTGCCAGCAGCTTGGAAACCGAGCAGTACTTC. Its protein product is CASSLETEQYF.

CDR3 protein: CSARDVRDRGQGQPQHF. CDR3 bases: TGCAGTGCTAGAGACGTAAGGGACAGGGGGCAAGGCCAGCCCCAGCATTTT. The chain has TRBV20-1 and TRBJ1-5, with 12 bases that match TRBD1. Germline lookup yields CDR1 DFQATT and CDR2 SNEGSKA (reference sequence). Trimming cost V 0 bases and J 7 bases; bases outside gene matches: 10. The CDR3 is made up of 17 amino acids.

As concerns this clonotype: At one end the junction does not follow the germline gene, possibly because of a read error. The chain employs TRBV11-2 and TRBJ2-6; 8 nucleotides match TRBD1. The germline gives CDR1 SGHAT, CDR2 FQNNGV. The CDR3 covers 17 residues. CDR3 bases: TGTGCCAACAGCTTAGGACAGGGCCCCCGGCGGGCCAACGTCCTGACTTTC. It specifies CANSLGQGPRRANVLTF.